This T cell receptor (beta chain) was identified during a study of OX40 agonist ivuxolimab in advanced cancers. As for the study in general: The diagnoses of dose-escalation patients were hepatocellular carcinoma, melanoma, renal cell or head and neck cancer. A history of anti-PD-1, anti-PD-L1 or anti-CTLA-4 therapy was acceptable, and approximately 40% had some. Findings and limits, study-wide: CD4+ and CD8+ blood T cells expanded clonally by week 6 at 0.1 to 3.0 mg/kg. Those patients achieving a partial response at 0.1-3.0 mg/kg showed among the lowest clonal expansion.

In regard to this clone: Its matching antigen is unknown.

Repertoires were generated with immunoSEQ multiplex PCR, while TCRdb's copy carries only in-frame clones and drops some. There are 90,000 to 100,000 clones in the sample; 80% to 90% occur only once, and more than 0.8% lies in the top ten. The TCR comes from an adult with an advanced solid tumor such as melanoma, head and neck, liver or kidney cancer. The sample consisted of CD4+ or CD8+ T cells sorted from blood, taken in a trial of the OX40 agonist ivuxolimab.

The DNA for the CDR3 is TGTGCCAGCAGCTTAGCAGGGACCGGGGCCAACGTCCTGACTTTC. Amino acids: CASSLAGTGANVLTF. This chain links TRBV11-1 with TRBJ2-6; D could derive from TRBD1 or TRBD2 (5 bases each). Germline CDR1 is SGHAT and CDR2 is FQDESV (reference sequence). The CDR3 has 15 residues. Trimming left V 0 bases short and J 4 bases short, with 7 bases between.